This is a list of T cell receptor beta chains from one sample in a study of regulatory T cells in long-lasting Graves disease. In TCRdb, the multiplex PCR reads were re-called with MiXCR into one record per CDR3 protein. The sample contains around 400,000 distinct CDR3 sequences, 15% of which appear only once. This sample was shared with a second study, whose subject was T cells in Graves' hyperthyroidism and ophthalmopathy.

Sequences were derived from peripheral blood mononuclear cells (PBMCs), sampled at new diagnosis, from a patient treated with antithyroid drugs. All receptors come from a woman between 40 and 50 years old with Graves disease. Both conserved end residues are part of each CDR3. A D gene is named only where the DNA matches it firmly. Rows may omit the clone size; those that give it use once, few, many or a size class.

>TRBJ2-7|NA|TRBV4-1|NA
CASSAGAGSYEQYF
TGCGCCAGCAGCGCCGGGGCCGGCTCCTACGAGCAGTACTTC
>TRBJ2-7|TRBD1|TRBV28|few
CASSLDRGVLYEQYF
TGTGCCAGCAGTCTGGACAGGGGAGTCTTATACGAGCAGTACTTC
>TRBJ2-1|NA|TRBV19|many
CASKSMGAYNEQFF
TGTGCCAGTAAGAGCATGGGGGCCTACAATGAGCAGTTCTTC
>TRBJ2-1|NA|TRBV6-5|NA
CASSYRKLGTRNNEQFF
TGTGCCAGCAGTTACCGAAAACTCGGGACAAGAAACAATGAGCAGTTCTTC
>TRBJ2-5|NA|TRBV19|NA
CASSWRGQGQETQYF
TGTGCCAGTAGTTGGAGGGGGCAGGGACAAGAGACCCAGTACTTC
>TRBJ1-6|NA|TRBV20-1|NA
CSAYRRGGPLF
TGCAGTGCTTACCGAAGGGGGGGCCCCCTCTTT
>TRBJ2-1|NA|TRBV6-1|NA
CASSEVLSSYNEQFF
TGTGCCAGCAGTGAAGTTCTGAGCTCCTACAATGAGCAGTTCTTC
>TRBJ2-3|NA|TRBV28|many
CASMRGRGGTDTQYF
TGTGCCAGCATGAGGGGGAGGGGCGGCACAGATACGCAGTATTTT
>TRBJ1-6|NA|TRBV20-1|many
CSAQPGGYNSPLHF
TGCAGTGCGCAACCCGGGGGCTATAATTCACCCCTCCACTTT
>TRBJ2-2|TRBD2|TRBV7-6|NA
CASSFFSGTPRVTGELFF
TGTGCCAGCAGCTTTTTTAGCGGGACACCCAGAGTAACCGGGGAGCTGTTTTTT
>TRBJ2-5|NA|TRBV7-3|many
CASSNTPQGTQYF
TGTGCCAGCAGCAACACGCCTCAGGGGACCCAGTACTTC
>TRBJ1-1|NA|TRBV10-3|many
CAIFGTENTEAFF
TGTGCCATCTTTGGGACTGAGAACACTGAAGCTTTCTTT
>TRBJ2-7|NA|TRBV28|many
CASSLWGASEGSYEQYF
TGTGCCAGCAGTTTATGGGGAGCTTCCGAGGGGTCCTACGAGCAGTACTTC
>TRBJ2-2|NA|TRBV28|many
CASSLSPVAEIANTGELFF
TGTGCCAGCAGTTTATCCCCAGTGGCGGAGATAGCGAACACCGGGGAGCTGTTTTTT
>TRBJ2-2|TRBD2|TRBV10-3|many
CAISPGLAGILDLTGELFF
TGTGCCATCAGCCCGGGACTAGCGGGAATCCTTGATTTAACCGGGGAGCTGTTTTTT
>TRBJ1-1|NA|TRBV29-1|NA
CSVDPTQGLNTEAFF
TGCAGCGTTGATCCCACACAGGGTTTGAACACTGAAGCTTTCTTT
>TRBJ2-2|NA|TRBV4-2|many
CASSQGMGGREIANTGELFF
TGTGCCAGCAGCCAAGGCATGGGGGGGCGGGAGATCGCGAACACCGGGGAGCTGTTTTTT
>TRBJ2-1|TRBD2|TRBV6-5|many
CASSSIGLAWNEQFF
TGTGCCAGCAGTTCCATAGGACTAGCGTGGAATGAGCAGTTCTTC
>TRBJ2-1|TRBD2|TRBV20-1|NA
CSANPPTGTTAYNEQFF
TGCAGTGCTAACCCTCCGACCGGGACTACAGCCTACAATGAGCAGTTCTTC
>TRBJ1-6|TRBD1|TRBV27|many
CASGFRDRGNNSPLHF
TGTGCCAGCGGTTTTCGGGACAGGGGGAATAATTCACCCCTCCACTTT
>TRBJ2-5|NA|TRBV7-9|few
CASSSANGPDGETQYF
TGTGCCAGCAGTTCTGCTAACGGACCCGACGGGGAGACCCAGTACTTC
>TRBJ2-7|NA|TRBV2|many
CASSETEYEQYF
TGTGCCAGCAGTGAAACAGAGTACGAGCAGTACTTC
>TRBJ2-7|NA|TRBV28|many
CASSFGAVASEQYF
TGTGCCAGCAGTTTTGGGGCAGTAGCCTCCGAGCAGTACTTC
>TRBJ1-4|NA|TRBV20-1|NA
CSARVREKLFF
TGCAGTGCTAGAGTTCGTGAAAAACTGTTTTTT
>TRBJ1-1|NA|TRBV28|many
CASSPPRLSWGTSPRNTEAFF
TGTGCCAGCAGCCCTCCTCGATTATCGTGGGGCACATCCCCAAGAAACACTGAAGCTTTCTTT
>TRBJ2-7|TRBD1|TRBV2|many
CASSVPGQGASSGSISSYEQYF
TGTGCCAGCAGTGTCCCGGGACAGGGGGCTTCTAGCGGGAGTATCTCCTCCTACGAGCAGTACTTC
>TRBJ1-4|TRBD1|TRBV3-1|NA
CASRYRGMGEKLFF
TGTGCCAGCAGGTACAGGGGAATGGGTGAAAAACTGTTTTTT
>TRBJ2-7|NA|TRBV10-2|NA
CASSESWGSSYEQYF
TGCGCCAGCAGTGAGTCCTGGGGAAGCTCCTACGAGCAGTACTTC
>TRBJ2-7|NA|TRBV20-1|many
CSARPDHSASYEQYF
TGCAGTGCTAGACCAGACCACTCGGCCTCCTACGAGCAGTACTTC
>TRBJ1-1|NA|TRBV12-3/TRBV12-4|NA
CASSLDRAGPRNTEAFF
TGTGCCAGCAGTTTAGATAGGGCAGGCCCTCGGAACACTGAAGCTTTCTTT
>TRBJ2-1|TRBD2|TRBV12-5|NA
CASGRTSGYNEQFF
TGTGCTAGTGGCCGGACTAGCGGTTACAATGAGCAGTTCTTC